This is a list of T cell receptor beta chains from one sample in a study of shared clonotypes between healthy human individuals. Assay: immunoSEQ multiplex PCR; the TCRdb copy retains only in-frame clones and omits some. The table records hundreds of thousands of clones, about 80% of them present only once. Specimen: memory CD4+ T cells sorted from blood. Every receptor here comes from a woman between 25 and 40 years old in good health. CDR3s include the opening cysteine and the closing phenylalanine or tryptophan. Fields, in order: V gene, J gene, CDR3 protein.

TRBV11-2,TRBJ2-7,CASSLRWSGYEQYF
TRBV5-4,TRBJ2-5,CASRDARRGQETQYF
TRBV7-8,TRBJ1-1,CASSLDRGASNTEAFF
TRBV28,TRBJ1-2,CASSFREGYTF
TRBV6-5,TRBJ2-3,CASSYLGEADTQYF
TRBV18,TRBJ1-1,CASSPGLNTEAFF
TRBV7-8,TRBJ1-1,CASSFWGLNTEAFF
TRBV4-2,TRBJ1-2,CASSQATGSYTF
TRBV7-2,TRBJ2-1,CASSLESGGSYNEQFF
TRBV5-1,TRBJ2-3,CASSPQPDTQYF
TRBV10-1,TRBJ2-1,CASSERTSGLNEQFF
TRBV10-3,TRBJ2-3,CAISESPGLAGVSDTQYF
TRBV2,TRBJ2-6,CASSEEGAGANVLTF
TRBV10-3,TRBJ1-1,CAIQRQGGTEAFF
TRBV27,TRBJ2-5,CASSSSGTLQETQYF
TRBV5-1,TRBJ2-1,CASSFGDSHNEQFF
TRBV19,TRBJ1-1,CATRTPRGNTEAFF
TRBV7-3,TRBJ2-3,CASSLSPETRQADTQYF
TRBV29-1,TRBJ1-2,CSGARQLEGGYTF
TRBV19,TRBJ2-7,CASSISGHEQYF
TRBV27,TRBJ1-1,CASRTGTTAFF
TRBV10-1,TRBJ2-2,CASSAQISTGELFF
TRBV28,TRBJ2-7,CASSSRRVYEQYF
TRBV28,TRBJ1-1,CASSSRKTEMNTEAFF
TRBV6-5,TRBJ2-3,CASSYSGVSTDTQYF
TRBV6-6,TRBJ2-7,CASTESGTLHEQYF
TRBV18,TRBJ1-2,CASTIRDRGFGYTF
TRBV7-8,TRBJ1-1,CASSLNIGEEAFF
TRBV2,TRBJ1-1,CASSARGTNTEAFF
TRBV28,TRBJ1-1,CASSPHMNTEAFF
TRBV7-9,TRBJ2-5,CASRTAGSQETQYF
TRBV27,TRBJ2-5,CASWVGAAQETQYF
TRBV9,TRBJ2-3,CASSVEGSTDTQYF
TRBV5-1,TRBJ2-5,CASSFPDRQETQYF
TRBV28,TRBJ2-7,CATEQGALREQYF
TRBV9,TRBJ2-5,CASSPPRALHEETQYF
TRBV11-2,TRBJ2-2,CASSLETGVPGELFF
TRBV7-9,TRBJ1-2,CASSLAQNYGYTF
TRBV6-1,TRBJ2-3,CASSLRQGSTDTQYF
TRBV2,TRBJ2-1,CASRGQRNEQFF
TRBV2,TRBJ1-4,CASSELGTGSEKLFF
TRBV7-9,TRBJ1-1,CASSLEGGGTEAFF
TRBV4-1,TRBJ1-4,CASSNRALGEKLFF
TRBV7-8,TRBJ2-2,CASSSRKGGRRTGELFF
TRBV30,TRBJ2-4,CAWSGNRKAKNIQYF
TRBV28,TRBJ2-7,CASTSGEAMNTYEQYF
TRBV2,TRBJ2-7,CASKLEVSYEQYF
TRBV7-9,TRBJ2-7,CASSNPRTGSDEQYF
TRBV4-1,TRBJ2-1,CASSQVDLFAYNEQFF
TRBV11-2,TRBJ2-6,CASSGTGALPGANVLTF
TRBV19,TRBJ2-1,CASTAQSSYNEQFF
TRBV7-8,TRBJ2-7,CASSLGWGTDYEQYF
TRBV7-9,TRBJ2-7,CASSFPTSGSINLNYEQYF
TRBV7-2,TRBJ1-1,CASRHSALVSDTEAFF
TRBV5-1,TRBJ2-7,CASYKGGAISLAGEHEQYF
TRBV2,TRBJ2-2,CASSESQNTGELFF
TRBV14,TRBJ1-2,CASGGNYGYTF
TRBV13,TRBJ2-7,CASSLFRDYEQYF
TRBV28,TRBJ2-7,CASSPTIGGGSSYEQYF